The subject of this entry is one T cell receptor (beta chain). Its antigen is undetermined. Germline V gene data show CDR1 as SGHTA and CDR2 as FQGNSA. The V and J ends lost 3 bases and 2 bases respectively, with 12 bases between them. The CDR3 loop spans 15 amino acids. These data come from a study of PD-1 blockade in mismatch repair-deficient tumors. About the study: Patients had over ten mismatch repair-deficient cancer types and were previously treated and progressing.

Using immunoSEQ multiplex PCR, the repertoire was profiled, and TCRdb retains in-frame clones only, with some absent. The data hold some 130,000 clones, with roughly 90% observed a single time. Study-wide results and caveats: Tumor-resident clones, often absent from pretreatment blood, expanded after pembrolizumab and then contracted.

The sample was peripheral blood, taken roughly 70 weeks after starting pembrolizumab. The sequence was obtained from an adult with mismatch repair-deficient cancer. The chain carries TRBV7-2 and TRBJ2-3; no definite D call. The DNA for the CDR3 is TGTGCCAGCAGCTTGTATGGACGCATCACAGATACGCAGTATTTT. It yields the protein CASSLYGRITDTQYF.